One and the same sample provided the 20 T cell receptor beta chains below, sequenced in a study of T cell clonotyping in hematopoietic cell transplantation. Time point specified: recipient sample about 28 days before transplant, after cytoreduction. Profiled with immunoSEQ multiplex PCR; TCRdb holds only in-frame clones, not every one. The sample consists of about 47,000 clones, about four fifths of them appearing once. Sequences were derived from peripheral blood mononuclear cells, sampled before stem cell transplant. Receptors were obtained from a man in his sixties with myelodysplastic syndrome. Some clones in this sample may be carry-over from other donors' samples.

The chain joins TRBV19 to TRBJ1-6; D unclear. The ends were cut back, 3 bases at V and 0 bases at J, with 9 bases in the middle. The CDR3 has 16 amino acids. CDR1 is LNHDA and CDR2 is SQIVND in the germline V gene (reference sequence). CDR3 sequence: CASSMGISSYNSPLHF. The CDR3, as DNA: TGTGCCAGTAGTATGGGGATCAGCTCCTATAATTCACCCCTCCACTTT.

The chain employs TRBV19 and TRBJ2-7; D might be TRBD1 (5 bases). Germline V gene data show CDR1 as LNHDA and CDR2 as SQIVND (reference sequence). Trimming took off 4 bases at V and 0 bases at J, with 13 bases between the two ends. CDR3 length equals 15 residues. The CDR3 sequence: CASSTLDTSSYEQYF. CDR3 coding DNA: TGTGCCAGTAGTACATTGGACACGAGCTCCTACGAGCAGTACTTC. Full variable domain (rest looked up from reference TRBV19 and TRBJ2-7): DGGITQSPKYLFRKEGQNVTLSCEQNLNHDAMYWYRQDPGQGLRLIYYSQIVNDFQKGDIAEGYSVSREKKESFPLTVTSAQKNPTAFYLCASSTLDTSSYEQYFGPGTRLTVT.

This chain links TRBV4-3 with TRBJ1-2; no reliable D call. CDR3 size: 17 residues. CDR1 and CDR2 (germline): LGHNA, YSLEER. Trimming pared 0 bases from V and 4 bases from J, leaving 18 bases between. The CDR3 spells CASSQDPVSTPIYGYTF. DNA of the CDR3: TGCGCCAGCAGCCAAGATCCGGTCTCTACTCCCATCTATGGCTACACCTTC.

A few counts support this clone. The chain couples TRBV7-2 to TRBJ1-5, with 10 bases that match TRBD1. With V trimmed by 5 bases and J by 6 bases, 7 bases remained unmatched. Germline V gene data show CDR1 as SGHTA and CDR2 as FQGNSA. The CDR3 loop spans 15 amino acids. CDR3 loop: CASSAPGTGVQPQHF. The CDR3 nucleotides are TGTGCCAGCAGCGCCCCCGGGACAGGGGTTCAGCCCCAGCATTTT.

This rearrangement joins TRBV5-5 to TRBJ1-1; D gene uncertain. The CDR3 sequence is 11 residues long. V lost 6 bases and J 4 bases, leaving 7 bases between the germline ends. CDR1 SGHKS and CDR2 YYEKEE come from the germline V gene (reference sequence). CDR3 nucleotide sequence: TGTGCCAGCATCCGCGGCACTGAAGCTTTCTTT. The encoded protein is CASIRGTEAFF.

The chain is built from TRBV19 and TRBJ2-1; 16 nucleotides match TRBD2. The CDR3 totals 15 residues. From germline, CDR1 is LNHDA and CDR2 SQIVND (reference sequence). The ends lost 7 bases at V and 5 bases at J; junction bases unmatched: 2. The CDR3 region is CASMGLAGGDNEQFF. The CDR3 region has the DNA TGTGCCAGTATGGGACTAGCGGGGGGGGACAATGAGCAGTTCTTC.

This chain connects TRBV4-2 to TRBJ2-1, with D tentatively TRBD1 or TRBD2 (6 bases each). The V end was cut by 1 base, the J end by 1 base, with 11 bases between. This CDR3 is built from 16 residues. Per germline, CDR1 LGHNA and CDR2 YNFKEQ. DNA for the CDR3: TGTGCCAGCAGCCAAGCACAGGGAGGTTCCTACAATGAGCAGTTCTTC. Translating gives CASSQAQGGSYNEQFF.

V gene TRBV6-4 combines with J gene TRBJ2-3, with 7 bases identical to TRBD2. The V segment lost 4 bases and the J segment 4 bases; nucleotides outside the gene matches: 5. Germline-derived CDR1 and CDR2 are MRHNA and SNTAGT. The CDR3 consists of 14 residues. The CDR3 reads CASSVGGGADTQYF. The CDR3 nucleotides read TGTGCCAGCAGTGTCGGCGGGGGTGCAGATACGCAGTATTTT.

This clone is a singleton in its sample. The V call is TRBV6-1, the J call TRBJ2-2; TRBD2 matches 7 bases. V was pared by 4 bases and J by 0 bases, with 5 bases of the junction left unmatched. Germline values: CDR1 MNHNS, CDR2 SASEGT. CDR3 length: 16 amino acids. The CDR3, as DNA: TGTGCCAGCAGTGCCCCGGGGGGAACGAACACCGGGGAGCTGTTTTTT. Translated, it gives CASSAPGGTNTGELFF.

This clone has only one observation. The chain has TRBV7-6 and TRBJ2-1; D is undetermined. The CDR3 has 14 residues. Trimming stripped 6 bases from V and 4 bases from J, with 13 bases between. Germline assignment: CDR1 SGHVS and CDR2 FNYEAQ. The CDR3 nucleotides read TGTGCCAGCAGTATGGGTCAGACATACAATGAGCAGTTCTTC. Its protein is CASSMGQTYNEQFF.

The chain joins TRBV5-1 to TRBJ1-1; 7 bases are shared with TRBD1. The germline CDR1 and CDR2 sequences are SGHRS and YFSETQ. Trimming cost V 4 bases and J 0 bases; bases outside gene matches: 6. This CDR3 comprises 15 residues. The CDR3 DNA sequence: TGCGCCAGCAGCACGACAGGGCACCTGAACACTGAAGCTTTCTTT. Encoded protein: CASSTTGHLNTEAFF.

The CDR3, as DNA: TGTGCCAGCTCCCCCGGGACAGGGGGCTTTAATAATTCACCCCTCCACTTT. Amino acid sequence: CASSPGTGGFNNSPLHF. The chain combines TRBV18 with TRBJ1-6; 12 bases line up with TRBD1. This CDR3 comprises 17 residues. Germline CDR1 KGHSH, CDR2 LQKENI. The V gene end was trimmed by 6 bases and the J gene end by 5 bases; junction bases not matched to a gene: 8.

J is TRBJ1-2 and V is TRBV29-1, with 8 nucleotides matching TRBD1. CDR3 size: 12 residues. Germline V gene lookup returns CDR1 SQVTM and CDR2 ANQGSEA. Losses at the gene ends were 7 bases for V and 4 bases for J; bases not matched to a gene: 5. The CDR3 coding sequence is TGCAGCGCCGGACAGGGCGTCTATGGCTACACCTTC. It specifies CSAGQGVYGYTF.

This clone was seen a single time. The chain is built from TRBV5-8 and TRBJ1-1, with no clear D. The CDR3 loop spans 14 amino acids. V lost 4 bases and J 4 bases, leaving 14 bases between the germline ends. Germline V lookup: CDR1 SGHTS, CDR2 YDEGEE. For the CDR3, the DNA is TGTGCCAGCAGCCGGGGAGGGTTAGGCACTGAAGCTTTCTTT. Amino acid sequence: CASSRGGLGTEAFF.

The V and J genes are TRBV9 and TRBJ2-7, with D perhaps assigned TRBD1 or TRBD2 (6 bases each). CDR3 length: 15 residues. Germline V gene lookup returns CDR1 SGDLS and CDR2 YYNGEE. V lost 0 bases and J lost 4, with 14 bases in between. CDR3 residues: CASSVAPGAGYEQYF. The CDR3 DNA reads TGTGCCAGCAGCGTAGCTCCGGGGGCCGGTTACGAGCAGTACTTC.

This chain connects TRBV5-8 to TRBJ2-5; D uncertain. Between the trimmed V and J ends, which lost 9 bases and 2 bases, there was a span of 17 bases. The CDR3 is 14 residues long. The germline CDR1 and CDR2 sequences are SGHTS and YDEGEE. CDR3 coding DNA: TGTGCCACCACATCGGCTAATAGTCAAGAGACCCAGTACTTC. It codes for CATTSANSQETQYF.

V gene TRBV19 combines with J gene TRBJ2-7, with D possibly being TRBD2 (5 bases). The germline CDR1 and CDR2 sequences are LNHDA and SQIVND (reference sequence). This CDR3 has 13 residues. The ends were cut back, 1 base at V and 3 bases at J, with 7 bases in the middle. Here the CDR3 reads CASSIVGIYEQYF. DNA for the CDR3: TGTGCCAGTAGTATAGTCGGGATCTACGAGCAGTACTTC.

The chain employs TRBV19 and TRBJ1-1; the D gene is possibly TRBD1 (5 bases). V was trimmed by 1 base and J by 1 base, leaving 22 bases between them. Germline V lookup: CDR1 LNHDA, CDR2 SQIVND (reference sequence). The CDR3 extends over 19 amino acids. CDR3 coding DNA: TGTGCCAGTAGTATAGTAGGGCGGCAGGGTACAAGTCAGAACACTGAAGCTTTCTTT. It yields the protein CASSIVGRQGTSQNTEAFF.

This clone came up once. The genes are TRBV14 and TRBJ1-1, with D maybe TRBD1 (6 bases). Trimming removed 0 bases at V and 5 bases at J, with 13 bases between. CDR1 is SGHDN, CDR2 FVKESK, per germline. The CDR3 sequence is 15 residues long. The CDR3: CASSQDWGRGTEAFF. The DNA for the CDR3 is TGTGCCAGCAGCCAAGATTGGGGGCGCGGGACTGAAGCTTTCTTT.

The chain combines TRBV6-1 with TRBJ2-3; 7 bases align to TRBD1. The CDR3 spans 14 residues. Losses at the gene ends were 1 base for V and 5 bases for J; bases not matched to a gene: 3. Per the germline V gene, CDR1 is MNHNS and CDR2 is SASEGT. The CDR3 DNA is TGTGCCAGCAGTGAAGGACAGGGTGGAGATACGCAGTATTTT. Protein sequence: CASSEGQGGDTQYF.